Below, 6 T cell receptor beta chains from the same sample are listed, as sequenced in a study of blood T cell repertoires in COVID-19. The table came from immunoSEQ multiplex PCR; TCRdb's copy has only in-frame clones and leaves some out. The data show more than 250,000 clones, 70% to 90% seen once. The sequenced sample consisted of peripheral blood. Receptors were obtained from a man aged 45-65 years with active or convalescent COVID-19.

This rearrangement joins TRBV19 to TRBJ2-2; no clear D gene. Germline CDR1 and CDR2: LNHDA and SQIVND (reference sequence). V lost 0 bases and J 6 bases, leaving 14 bases between the germline ends. This CDR3 contains 16 residues. The CDR3: CASSIEARVRAGELFF. In nucleotides, the CDR3 is TGTGCCAGTAGTATAGAGGCCCGGGTTCGGGCCGGGGAGCTGTTTTTT.

CDR3 DNA sequence: TGTGCCCGGACGACTAGCGGGGTCGGGGGAGAGACCCAGTACTTC. Its translation is CARTTSGVGGETQYF. The chain has TRBV30 and TRBJ2-5, with 11 bases identical to TRBD2. The germline V gene has CDR1 GTSNPN and CDR2 SVGIG (reference sequence). This CDR3 is 15 amino acids long. J gave up 4 bases and V 8 bases, and 12 bases lay outside the gene matches. The full variable domain, in which reference TRBV30 and TRBJ2-5 provide the parts outside the CDR3, is SQTIHQWPATLVQPVGSPLSLECTVEGTSNPNLYWYRQAAGRGLQLLFYSVGIGQISSEVPQNLSASRPQDRQFILSSKKLLLSDSGFYLCARTTSGVGGETQYFGPGTRLLVL.

The V gene is TRBV5-1, the J gene TRBJ2-7; TRBD1 matches 9 bases. V gave up 7 bases and J gave up 5 bases; unmatched junction bases: 10. Germline-derived CDR1 and CDR2 are SGHRS and YFSETQ. The length of the CDR3 is 14 residues. The CDR3 nucleotides read TGCGCCAGCTACTCCACAGGGGGCGAACACGAGCAGTACTTC. Translating it yields CASYSTGGEHEQYF.

The chain combines TRBV7-9 with TRBJ1-2; the D gene is possibly TRBD1 (5 bases). V was shortened by 5 bases and J by 1 base, with 11 bases between the two germline ends. CDR1 SEHNR and CDR2 FQNEAQ come from the germline V gene (reference sequence). This CDR3 spans 14 amino acids. This CDR3 is CASSGDSLNYGYTF. The CDR3 bases are TGTGCCAGCAGCGGCGACAGCCTTAACTATGGCTACACCTTC.

The rearrangement links TRBV6-1 to TRBJ1-6, with unresolved D. From germline, CDR1 is MNHNS and CDR2 SASEGT. This CDR3 is built from 19 residues. V lost 2 bases and J lost 1, with 18 bases in between. CDR3 coding DNA: TGTGCCAGCAGTGAATATCATGGAGCAGTGAGATCCTATAATTCACCCCTCCACTTT. Translation gives CASSEYHGAVRSYNSPLHF.

This clone was seen a handful of times. This chain joins TRBV30 and TRBJ2-2; 8 bases align to TRBD1. Trimming cost V 3 bases and J 6 bases; bases outside gene matches: 12. This CDR3 is built from 16 residues. Germline values: CDR1 GTSNPN, CDR2 SVGIG (reference sequence). The CDR3: CAWRRYRGFKAGELFF. CDR3 nucleotide sequence: TGTGCCTGGAGACGGTACAGGGGGTTTAAGGCCGGGGAGCTGTTTTTT.